This TCR beta chain was observed in a study of OX40 agonist ivuxolimab in advanced cancers. Study-wide background: Mean age about 60 years, range about 20 to 90; approximately 80% male. Study observations and caveats: It was also the case that some nonresponders had low normalized T-cell clonal expansion. In CD8+ T cells, expanded clones were on average more numerous than in CD4+.

With autoimmune disease history or systemic immunosuppression, patients were excluded. Note on this clone: Its antigen is unknown.

The length of the CDR3 is 14 residues. The germline CDR1 and CDR2 sequences are MNHEY and SMNVEV (reference sequence). Trimming removed 5 bases at V and 3 bases at J, with 14 bases between. Assay used: immunoSEQ multiplex PCR; TCRdb lists only in-frame clones, some missing. The sample has some 94,000 clones, under 95% seen once. The clonotype comes from an adult with an advanced solid tumor such as melanoma, head and neck, liver or kidney cancer. This specimen consisted of CD4+ or CD8+ T cells sorted from blood, obtained in a trial of the OX40 agonist ivuxolimab. J is TRBJ2-7 and V is TRBV27, with D possibly matching TRBD1 (6 bases). Here the CDR3 DNA reads TGTGCCAGCAGTCCCGGGACATCTTACTACGAGCAGTACTTC. Its translation is CASSPGTSYYEQYF.